Presented here are 11 T cell receptor beta chains from one specimen sequenced in a study of T-cell reconstitution after alpha-beta-depleted transplantation in children. Unique molecular identifiers were used in preparing the TCRbeta library. TCRdb re-analysed the PCR reads in MiXCR, keeping a single row per CDR3 protein. This table has some 520,000 distinct CDR3 sequences, about 33% appearing once. Sequences were derived from PBMCs from the stem cell graft donor, sampled from the stem cell graft. These receptors all stem from a human donor who donated a stem cell graft to a child with aplastic anemia.

Only a few counts were recorded for this clonotype. The V gene is TRBV13, the J gene TRBJ2-2, with 9 bases aligning to TRBD2. The CDR3 spans 16 residues. V lost 4 bases to trimming and J lost 1 base; unmatched junction nucleotides: 4. From germline, CDR1 is PRHDT and CDR2 FYEKMQ (reference sequence). The CDR3 region has the DNA TGTGCCAGCAGCTCCGGACTAGCGCAGAACACCGGGGAGCTGTTTTTT. It codes for CASSSGLAQNTGELFF.

This chain's CDR3 is CASSLGFPGDEQFF. CDR3 in DNA: TGCGCCAGCAGCTTGGGGTTCCCGGGAGATGAGCAGTTCTTC. The rearrangement links TRBV5-1 to TRBJ2-1, with D possibly TRBD2 on 6 matching bases. Per germline, CDR1 SGHRS and CDR2 YFSETQ. This CDR3 is built from 14 residues. V dropped 0 bases and J dropped 8 bases, with 12 bases sitting between them.

V is TRBV7-9 and J is TRBJ2-1; 7 bases are shared with TRBD2. Germline V gene data show CDR1 as SEHNR and CDR2 as FQNEAQ (reference sequence). This CDR3 comprises 13 residues. Germline trimming cut 9 bases from V and 5 bases from J; bases unmatched to any gene: 7. The CDR3 nucleotides read TGTGCCAGTCACTGGGGGGGGGACAATGAGCAGTTCTTC. Encoded protein: CASHWGGDNEQFF.

This clonotype has only a few counts. V is TRBV20-1 and J is TRBJ1-2, with D unclear. Deletions cut 0 bases from V and 7 bases from J, with 21 bases between. The CDR3 sequence is 16 residues long. From germline, CDR1 is DFQATT and CDR2 SNEGSKA (reference sequence). The chain's CDR3 is CSARDFLGPTEGGYTF. The CDR3 region has the DNA TGCAGTGCTAGAGATTTCCTCGGCCCCACGGAAGGTGGCTACACCTTC.

This chain links TRBV7-2 with TRBJ2-2; unclear D gene. Germline V gene lookup returns CDR1 SGHTA and CDR2 FQGNSA. With 6 bases removed from V and 0 bases from J, the gap between germline ends came to 14 bases. The CDR3 length is 16 residues. This CDR3 reads CASSFDYTTNTGELFF. The CDR3 bases are TGTGCCAGCAGTTTCGATTACACGACGAACACCGGGGAGCTGTTTTTT.

This rearrangement joins TRBV12-3 or TRBV12-4 to TRBJ2-1; D possibly corresponds to TRBD1 (6 bases). This CDR3 is built from 12 residues. V lost 5 bases, J lost 12 bases, and 14 bases lay in between. CDR3 in amino acids: CASSEAGERQFF. The CDR3 DNA follows: TGTGCCAGCAGTGAGGCAGGGGAACGGCAGTTCTTC.

This clonotype was counted a few times. The chain combines TRBV25-1 with TRBJ1-5; D perhaps matches TRBD1 (5 bases). Germline lookup yields CDR1 MGHDK and CDR2 SYGVNS. The V gene lost 1 base and the J gene lost 4 bases, with 11 bases spanning the gap. The CDR3 extends over 15 amino acids. The CDR3 reads CASSEWGTGNQPQHF. CDR3 DNA: TGTGCCAGCAGTGAATGGGGGACGGGGAATCAGCCCCAGCATTTT.

This clonotype was seen only a few times. The chain carries TRBV7-2 and TRBJ2-5; D gene unclear. Between the trimmed V and J ends, which lost 5 bases and 1 base, there was a span of 11 bases. CDR1 is SGHTA and CDR2 is FQGNSA in the germline V gene. CDR3 length: 14 residues. CDR3 sequence: CASSPLVIQETQYF. DNA of the CDR3: TGTGCCAGCAGCCCACTGGTGATCCAAGAGACCCAGTACTTC.

This clonotype was counted only a few times. This rearrangement joins TRBV11-2 to TRBJ2-1, with D possibly matching TRBD2 (6 bases). The CDR3 has 14 residues. Germline CDR1 and CDR2: SGHAT and FQNNGV. Trimming removed 5 bases from V and 0 bases from J, with 8 bases in between. CDR3 DNA: TGTGCCAGCAGCGCCGGGGGCTCCTACAATGAGCAGTTCTTC. Translating it yields CASSAGGSYNEQFF.

This chain uses TRBV18 with TRBJ1-1; no reliable D call. This CDR3 contains 13 residues. Trimming stripped 2 bases from V and 4 bases from J, with 8 bases between. Germline values: CDR1 KGHSH, CDR2 LQKENI. CDR3: CASSPSSGTEAFF. CDR3 in DNA: TGTGCCAGCTCACCATCTTCGGGCACTGAAGCTTTCTTT.

The chain has TRBV15 and TRBJ2-7; D is unresolved. Trimming removed 3 bases from V and 0 bases from J, with 15 bases in between. This CDR3 comprises 16 residues. Germline V CDR1 and CDR2: LNHNV, YYDKDF (reference sequence). CDR3 DNA sequence: TGTGCCACCAGCAGTGTACTGACCCTGAGCTCCTACGAGCAGTACGTC. Translation gives CATSSVLTLSSYEQYV.